This T cell receptor (delta chain) was profiled in a study of γδ T cells in repeated Plasmodium falciparum infection. TCRdb called clones anew from the multiplex PCR reads with CATT. The table includes more than 45,000 delta-chain clones, around 1.7% detected once. Vgamma9/Vdelta2+ and Vdelta2-negative gammadelta T cells were flow-sorted from PBMC for bulk sequencing. Turning to this clone: Antigen unknown. Only one base separates this from a far larger clonotype, so it likely reflects a read error. Within the sample, other DNA sequences also encode this same CDR3.

Findings of the study overall: Compared with Australian children, Malian Vdelta2-negative repertoires seemed more clonal, less diverse, less shared.

The germline V gene encodes CDR1 TSWWSYY and CDR2 QGS. The CDR3 length is 20 residues. The chain has TRDV1 and TRDJ1, with 8 bases matching TRDD3. Here the J gene came from matching the DNA to germline, since TCRdb omits it. Material: gamma-delta T cells from blood. The sequence derives from a pool of human donors (malaria-infected and uninfected, not separated). The CDR3 here is CALGEPSYLTGGCYTDKLIF. CDR3 in DNA: TGTGCTCTTGGGGAACCTTCTTACCTTACTGGGGGGTGTTACACTGATAAACTCATCTTT.